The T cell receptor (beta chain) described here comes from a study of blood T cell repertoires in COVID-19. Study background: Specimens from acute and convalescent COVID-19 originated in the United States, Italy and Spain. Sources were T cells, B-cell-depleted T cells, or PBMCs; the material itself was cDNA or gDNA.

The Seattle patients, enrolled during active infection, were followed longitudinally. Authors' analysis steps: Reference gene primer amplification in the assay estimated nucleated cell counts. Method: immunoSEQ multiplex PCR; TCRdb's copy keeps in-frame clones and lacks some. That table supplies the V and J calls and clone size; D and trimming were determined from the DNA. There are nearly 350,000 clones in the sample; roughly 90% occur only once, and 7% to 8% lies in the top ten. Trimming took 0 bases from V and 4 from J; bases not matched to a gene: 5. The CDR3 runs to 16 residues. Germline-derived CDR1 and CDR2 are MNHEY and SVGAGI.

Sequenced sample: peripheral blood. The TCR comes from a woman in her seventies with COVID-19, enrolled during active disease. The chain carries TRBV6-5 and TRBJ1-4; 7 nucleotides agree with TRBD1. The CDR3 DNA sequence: TGTGCCAGCAGTTACTCGAAGGGGGCGGGTAATGAAAAACTGTTTTTT. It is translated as CASSYSKGAGNEKLFF.